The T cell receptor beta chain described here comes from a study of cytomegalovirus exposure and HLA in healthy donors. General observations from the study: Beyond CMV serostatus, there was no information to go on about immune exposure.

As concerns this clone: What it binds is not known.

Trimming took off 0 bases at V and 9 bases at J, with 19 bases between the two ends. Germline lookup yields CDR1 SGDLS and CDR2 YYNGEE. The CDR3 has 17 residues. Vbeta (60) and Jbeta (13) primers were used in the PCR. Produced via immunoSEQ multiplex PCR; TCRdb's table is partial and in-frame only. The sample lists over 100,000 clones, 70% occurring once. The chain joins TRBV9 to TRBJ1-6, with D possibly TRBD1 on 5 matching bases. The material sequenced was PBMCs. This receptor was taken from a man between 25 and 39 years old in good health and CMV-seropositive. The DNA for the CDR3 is TGTGCCAGCAGCGTAGATTCCCCCCGGGGGTCGGGTTCACCCCTCCACTTT. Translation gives CASSVDSPRGSGSPLHF. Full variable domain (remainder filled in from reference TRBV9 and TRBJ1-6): DSGVTQTPKHLITATGQRVTLRCSPRSGDLSVYWYQQSLDQGLQFLIQYYNGEERAKGNILERFSAQQFPDLHSELNLSSLELGDSALYFCASSVDSPRGSGSPLHFGNGTRLTVT.